The entry that follows covers one TCR beta chain sequence. This sample stems from a study of T cell changes during pregnancy in multiple sclerosis. Clones were sequenced by immunoSEQ multiplex PCR, and TCRdb holds only the in-frame ones, with some missing. The sample lists 52,000 or so clones, approximately 91% occurring once. The CDR3 loop spans 14 amino acids. The germline V gene encodes CDR1 MNHEY and CDR2 SVGAGI. V lost 0 bases, J lost 5 bases, and 10 bases lay in between. The chain couples TRBV6-5 to TRBJ1-1, with a tentative D call TRBD1 (5 bases). Material: CD4+ T cells from peripheral blood mononuclear cells, obtained in the second trimester of pregnancy. This receptor was obtained from a female donor with multiple sclerosis, enrolled in a pregnancy study. CDR3 region: CASSYSGAKTEAFF. The CDR3, as DNA: TGTGCCAGCAGTTACTCAGGGGCGAAGACTGAAGCTTTCTTT.